There are a few counts of the clone carrying this TCR beta chain. In TCRdb, the RT-PCR reads were re-called with MiXCR into one record per CDR3 protein. Seen here are more than 550,000 distinct CDR3 sequences, around 14% observed once, and the top ten hold about 3.9%. The ends were cut back, 8 bases at V and 6 bases at J, with 25 bases in the middle. Germline CDR1 SGHAT, CDR2 FQNNGV. The length of the CDR3 is 16 residues. The chain joins TRBV11-2 to TRBJ2-5; tentative D call: TRBD1 (6 bases). What was sequenced was memory CD4+ T cells from blood. The receptor was isolated from a female donor in good health, serving as a healthy control. The CDR3 region has the DNA TGTGCCAGCTTTGGCGGCTCTGGACAGAAGACCAAGACCCAGTACTTC. Its translation: CASFGGSGQKTKTQYF.